This passage covers 9 T cell receptor beta chains from one sample sequenced in a study of cytomegalovirus exposure and HLA in healthy donors. A multiplex PCR was run with 60 Vbeta primers and 13 Jbeta primers. Method: immunoSEQ multiplex PCR; TCRdb's copy keeps in-frame clones and lacks some. Here the sample spans 170,000 or so clones, approximately 82% being singletons. Sequencing used PBMCs. Receptor source: a woman aged 25 to 39 in good health and CMV-seronegative.

The CDR3, as DNA: TGTGCCAGCAGTTTAGGGACAACCCAAAGGCAGTACTTC. Its protein is CASSLGTTQRQYF. The chain links TRBV27 to TRBJ2-7; TRBD1 might be the D (6 bases). The CDR3 has 13 amino acids. Deletions cut 2 bases from V and 9 bases from J, with 14 bases between. CDR1 is MNHEY and CDR2 is SMNVEV in the germline V gene (reference sequence).

V and J are TRBV4-1 and TRBJ1-3; 7 nucleotides align to TRBD1. Germline trimming cut 2 bases from V and 4 bases from J; bases unmatched to any gene: 11. This CDR3 has 17 amino acids. Per the germline V gene, CDR1 is MGHRA and CDR2 is YSYEKL. The CDR3 protein is CASSQNGDRAPGNTIYF. Written as DNA, the CDR3 is TGCGCCAGCAGCCAAAATGGAGACAGGGCCCCGGGAAACACCATATATTTT.

V gene TRBV5-3 combines with J gene TRBJ2-1; D is perhaps TRBD2 (6 bases). TRBV5-3 is known as an ORF, though its function is uncertain. The CDR3 consists of 16 residues. Trimming cost V 1 base and J 3 bases, with 14 bases left between them. CDR3: CARSLRGLKRYNEQFF. The CDR3 coding sequence is TGTGCCAGAAGCTTGCGAGGACTAAAACGCTACAATGAGCAGTTCTTC.

The J gene is TRBJ2-7, the V gene TRBV28; D not resolved. This CDR3 is built from 15 residues. CDR1 and CDR2 from the germline V gene are MDHEN and SYDVKM. V lost 3 bases and J lost 5, with 17 bases in between. In DNA, the CDR3 is TGTGCCAGCAGTTTCAAATCACCAGAGGCGGACGAGCAGTACTTC. Translated: CASSFKSPEADEQYF.

The chain couples TRBV5-1 to TRBJ2-5, with 10 bases identical to TRBD2. Germline V lookup: CDR1 SGHRS, CDR2 YFSETQ. CDR3 length: 16 residues. With 0 bases clipped from V and 5 bases from J, the junction kept 7 bases outside the gene matches. The CDR3 reads CASSLGTVSGRETQYF. The CDR3 DNA reads as TGCGCCAGCAGCTTGGGGACAGTTAGCGGGAGGGAGACCCAGTACTTC.

V gene TRBV4-3 combines with J gene TRBJ2-4, with D perhaps matching TRBD1 (6 bases). The CDR3 is 14 amino acids. The ends were cut back, 0 bases at V and 6 bases at J, with 9 bases in the middle. CDR1 is LGHNA and CDR2 is YSLEER in the germline V gene. The CDR3 region has the DNA TGCGCCAGCAGCCAAGATGGGGGCATAAACATTCAGTACTTC. Protein product: CASSQDGGINIQYF.

The table lists this clone with a count of one. The chain links TRBV28 to TRBJ1-2; D perhaps matches TRBD1 (5 bases). The germline V gene encodes CDR1 MDHEN and CDR2 SYDVKM. This CDR3 has 14 residues. V was shortened by 4 bases and J by 0 bases, with 9 bases between the two germline ends. CDR3 region: CASSSPTANYGYTF. Written as DNA, the CDR3 is TGTGCCAGCAGTTCACCGACAGCTAACTATGGCTACACCTTC.

With regard to this clone: An end of the junction differs from the germline gene, which may be a read error. The chain employs TRBV7-9 and TRBJ2-5; D is perhaps TRBD1 (5 bases). This CDR3 spans 12 amino acids. The germline V gene has CDR1 SEHNR and CDR2 FQNEAQ (reference sequence). CDR3 DNA: TGTGCCAGCAGCTTAGCGGATTTTTTAGGGGACTTC. Translating it yields CASSLADFLGDF.

The chain combines TRBV27 with TRBJ2-3; D is ambiguous. Trimming pared 7 bases from V and 0 bases from J, leaving 5 bases between. This CDR3 region has 12 residues. Looked up from germline, CDR1 is MNHEY and CDR2 is SMNVEV (reference sequence). As DNA, the CDR3 is TGTGCCAGCAAACAGAGCACAGATACGCAGTATTTT. It encodes CASKQSTDTQYF.